These 3 T cell receptor beta chains came from one sample sequenced in a study of T-cell memory formation after mild COVID-19 listed by TCRdb under 2021. Receptor amplification or capture employed 5' RACE. The reads were generated on an Illumina NovaSeq 6000. The public reads were reprocessed in TCRdb via fastp at Q25 and MiXCR, keeping in-frame beta chains. Every distinct CDR3 protein forms one entry, paired with its most common genes and DNA. The sample data list approximately 300,000 distinct CDR3 sequences, and roughly 8.2% of these were observed just once. The ten largest clones represent 22% of the sample. Sequenced input: PBMCs or a T cell subset sorted from them (not recorded which). The receptors here all came from a man between 18 and 35 years old who had mild COVID-19 (a few samples of this study predate the infection). The sample titles of this study are shuffled in the database, so cell type and time point are left out; the donor was told from shared clones.

This clonotype was seen at least ten times. V is TRBV29-1 and J is TRBJ1-3; 8 nucleotides agree with TRBD1. The CDR3 length is 16 residues. The V gene end was trimmed by 4 bases and the J gene end by 2 bases; junction bases not matched to a gene: 10. Germline V gives CDR1 SQVTM, CDR2 ANQGSEA. The CDR3 DNA reads as TGCAGCGTTGCCAGCAGGGGGCTTGGCGCTGGAAACACCATATATTTT. Protein: CSVASRGLGAGNTIYF.

In its sample, this clonotype was seen a few times. The chain employs TRBV24-1 and TRBJ2-1; unclear D gene. V dropped 4 bases and J dropped 8 bases, with 14 bases sitting between them. The CDR3 spans 14 residues. Germline CDR1 and CDR2: KGHDR and SFDVKD. The CDR3 DNA follows: TGTGCCACCAGTGACCTCGACAATGGGGATGAGCAGTTCTTC. It encodes CATSDLDNGDEQFF.

This clonotype was seen ten or more times. This chain connects TRBV6-4 to TRBJ2-2; TRBD1 aligns across 10 bases. The J segment lost 6 bases and the V segment lost 2 bases, leaving 0 bases of the junction unmatched. The CDR3 consists of 14 residues. From germline, CDR1 is MRHNA and CDR2 SNTAGT. The CDR3 spells CASSDGQGAGELFF. CDR3 nucleotide sequence: TGTGCCAGCAGTGACGGACAGGGGGCCGGGGAGCTGTTTTTT.